The 15 T cell receptor beta chains listed next were all sequenced from one sample in a study of blood T cell repertoires in COVID-19. TCRdb's table, derived via immunoSEQ multiplex PCR, lists solely in-frame clones and lacks some. The sample lists about 200,000 clones, about nine tenths seen once, with about 2.2% in the top ten. Sample: peripheral blood. Every receptor here comes from a man aged 30 to 45 who had recovered from COVID-19.

The chain combines TRBV15 with TRBJ1-2, with TRBD1 as a possible D gene (5 bases). Trimming cost V 1 base and J 4 bases, with 16 bases left between them. The V gene's germline CDR1 is LNHNV and CDR2 YYDKDF (reference sequence). The CDR3 extends over 16 amino acids. DNA of the CDR3: TGTGCCACCAGCAGAGGGGGGGTTACGAGTGGCTATGGCTACACCTTC. It specifies CATSRGGVTSGYGYTF.

The rearrangement links TRBV9 to TRBJ2-5, with D perhaps TRBD1 (6 bases). Deletions cut 4 bases from V and 2 bases from J, with 15 bases between. CDR3 length: 15 residues. In germline, CDR1 is SGDLS, CDR2 YYNGEE. CDR3 loop: CASSPRDRLQETQYF. Here the CDR3 DNA reads TGTGCCAGCAGCCCACGCGACAGGCTGCAAGAGACCCAGTACTTC.

The rearrangement links TRBV10-1 to TRBJ2-2, with 9 bases matching TRBD2. The CDR3 is 14 residues long. Germline values: CDR1 WNHNN, CDR2 SYGVQD (reference sequence). With V trimmed by 4 bases and J by 5 bases, 2 bases remained unmatched. The CDR3 loop is CASSVAGGTGELFF. The DNA for the CDR3 is TGCGCCAGCAGTGTGGCGGGGGGGACCGGGGAGCTGTTTTTT.

The rearrangement links TRBV7-9 to TRBJ2-1, with D unclear. The germline V gene has CDR1 SEHNR and CDR2 FQNEAQ (reference sequence). CDR3 length: 13 residues. With 6 bases removed from V and 5 bases from J, the gap between germline ends came to 11 bases. The DNA of the CDR3 is TGTGCCAGCAGTCTTAGCCTGGACAATGAGCAGTTCTTC. Amino acids: CASSLSLDNEQFF.

This chain uses TRBV7-9 with TRBJ1-2, with no clear D. Trimming pared 0 bases from V and 8 bases from J, leaving 7 bases between. Germline V gene lookup returns CDR1 SEHNR and CDR2 FQNEAQ (reference sequence). This CDR3 is built from 12 residues. In DNA form, the CDR3 reads TGTGCCAGCAGCTTAGCGGGAGAGGGCTACACCTTC. It yields the protein CASSLAGEGYTF.

This clone was counted only a few times. The V and J genes are TRBV27 and TRBJ2-3; TRBD1 matches 8 bases. The germline V gene encodes CDR1 MNHEY and CDR2 SMNVEV (reference sequence). With V trimmed by 6 bases and J by 3 bases, 5 bases remained unmatched. This CDR3 comprises 14 residues. The CDR3 protein is CASSRTGNTDTQYF. In nucleotides, the CDR3 is TGTGCCAGCAGCCGGACAGGGAATACAGATACGCAGTATTTT.

The CDR3 coding sequence is TGTGCCAGCAGCCCCCCTTTAGAGACCCAGTACTTC. Amino acids: CASSPPLETQYF. J is TRBJ2-5 and V is TRBV3-1 (or the pseudogene TRBV3-2); D gene unclear. Germline V gene data show CDR1 as LGHDT and CDR2 as YNNKEL (reference sequence). The CDR3 runs to 12 residues. The germline V and J ends were trimmed by 4 bases and 4 bases, with 7 bases remaining between them.

This chain connects TRBV2 to TRBJ1-2, with 9 bases identical to TRBD1. V lost 6 bases and J lost 4; bases outside the gene matches: 9. The germline V gene encodes CDR1 SNHLY and CDR2 FYNNEI. CDR3 length: 15 residues. CDR3 region: CASRRDREVVYGYTF. The CDR3 nucleotides read TGTGCCAGCAGGAGGGACAGGGAGGTGGTCTATGGCTACACCTTC.

The genes are TRBV19 and TRBJ1-3; D ambiguous. This CDR3 has 11 amino acids. The V gene lost 6 bases and the J gene lost 4 bases, with 4 bases spanning the gap. Germline loops: CDR1 LNHDA, CDR2 SQIVND (reference sequence). CDR3 sequence (DNA): TGTGCCAGTAGGGGCGGAAACACCATATATTTT. Encoded protein: CASRGGNTIYF.

V usage is TRBV12-3 or TRBV12-4 and J usage is TRBJ1-5; 7 nucleotides align to TRBD1. V was clipped by 6 bases and J by 11 bases; unmatched bases: 10. The CDR3 is 13 amino acids. In nucleotides, the CDR3 is TGTGCCAGCAGCCCGACAGGGTTGGTGACCCAGCATTTT. This gives the protein CASSPTGLVTQHF.

The V call is TRBV19, the J call TRBJ1-4, with D perhaps TRBD1 (6 bases). The CDR3 totals 12 residues. CDR1 and CDR2 (germline): LNHDA, SQIVND (reference sequence). With 7 bases removed from V and 4 bases from J, the gap between germline ends came to 7 bases. The CDR3 nucleotides read TGTGCCAGTAACAGGGTTAATGAAAAACTGTTTTTT. Its protein is CASNRVNEKLFF.

The rearrangement uses TRBV5-1 and TRBJ2-7; maybe TRBD1 (5 bases). The CDR3 totals 17 residues. The V gene's germline CDR1 is SGHRS and CDR2 YFSETQ. V was shortened by 4 bases and J by 0 bases, with 20 bases between the two germline ends. The CDR3 loop reads CASSPRTDSPSSYEQYF. The CDR3 DNA reads TGCGCCAGCAGCCCGCGGACCGACAGCCCGTCCTCCTACGAGCAGTACTTC.

This rearrangement joins TRBV19 to TRBJ2-2, with TRBD1 matching 7 bases. V dropped 4 bases and J dropped 5; count of bases not matched to a gene: 4. The CDR3 loop spans 14 amino acids. Germline-derived CDR1 and CDR2 are LNHDA and SQIVND (reference sequence). The chain's CDR3 is CASSKDRPTGELFF. The CDR3 DNA sequence: TGTGCCAGTAGTAAGGACAGGCCAACCGGGGAGCTGTTTTTT.

The chain employs TRBV7-9 and TRBJ2-1, with D possibly matching TRBD1 (5 bases). V shed 2 bases and J shed 4 bases, with 9 bases lying between them. Germline CDR1 and CDR2: SEHNR and FQNEAQ (reference sequence). The CDR3 covers 14 residues. The CDR3 coding sequence is TGTGCCAGCAGCTTAAGACAGCGATACAATGAGCAGTTCTTC. It encodes CASSLRQRYNEQFF.

J is TRBJ2-1 and V is TRBV6-5; D gene unclear. Germline values: CDR1 MNHEY, CDR2 SVGAGI. The CDR3 sequence is 12 residues long. Trimming shortened V by 1 base and J by 7 bases, and 5 bases separated the two germline ends. The CDR3 protein is CASSYYKNEQFF. In DNA, the CDR3 is TGTGCCAGCAGTTACTACAAGAATGAGCAGTTCTTC.